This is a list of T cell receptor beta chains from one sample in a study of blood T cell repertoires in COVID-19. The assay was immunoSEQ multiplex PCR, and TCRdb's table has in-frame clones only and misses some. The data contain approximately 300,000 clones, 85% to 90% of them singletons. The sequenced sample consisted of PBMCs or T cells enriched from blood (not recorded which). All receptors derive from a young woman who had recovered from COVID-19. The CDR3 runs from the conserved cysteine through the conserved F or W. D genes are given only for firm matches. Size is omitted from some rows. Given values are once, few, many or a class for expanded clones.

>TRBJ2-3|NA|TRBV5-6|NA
TGTGCCAGCAACTTCCGGGGACAACCTAGCACAGATACGCAGTATTTT
CASNFRGQPSTDTQYF
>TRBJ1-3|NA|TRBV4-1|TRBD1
TGCGCCAGCAGCCGAGAGGGACAGCCACCTTCTGGAAACACCATATATTTT
CASSREGQPPSGNTIYF
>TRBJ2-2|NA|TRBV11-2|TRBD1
TGTGCCAGCAGTCCGCAGGGGGCGGGCACCGGGGAGCTGTTTTTT
CASSPQGAGTGELFF
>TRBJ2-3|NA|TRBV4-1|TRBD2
TGCGCCAGCAGCCCAGGGACTAGCGGCTACACAGATACGCAGTATTTT
CASSPGTSGYTDTQYF
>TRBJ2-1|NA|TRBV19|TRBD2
TGTGCCAGTAGTATATCTAGCGGGGTCTACAATGAGCAGTTCTTC
CASSISSGVYNEQFF
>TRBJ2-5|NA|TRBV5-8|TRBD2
TGTGCCAGCAGCCCAGGACTAGCGGGAGTGGGAGAGACCCAGTACTTC
CASSPGLAGVGETQYF
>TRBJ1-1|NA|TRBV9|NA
TGTGCCAGCAGCTCCGGCGGGGGCCACACTGAAGCTTTCTTT
CASSSGGGHTEAFF
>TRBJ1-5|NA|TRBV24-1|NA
TGTGCCACCAGTGATTACAGGGACCAGCCCCAGCATTTT
CATSDYRDQPQHF
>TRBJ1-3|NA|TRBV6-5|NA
TGTGCCAGCAGTCCCAGGAACTCTGGAAACACCATATATTTT
CASSPRNSGNTIYF
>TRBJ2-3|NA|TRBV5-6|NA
TGTGCCAGCAGCGCCGGGTCAGCCACAGATACGCAGTATTTT
CASSAGSATDTQYF
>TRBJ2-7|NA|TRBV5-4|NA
TGTGCCAGCAGCTTGGGGGGCATGAGCTCCTACGAGCAGTACTTC
CASSLGGMSSYEQYF
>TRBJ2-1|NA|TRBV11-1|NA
TGTGCCAGCAGCCCCCTCGCTTTGGCTAGCTACAATGAGCAGTTCTTC
CASSPLALASYNEQFF
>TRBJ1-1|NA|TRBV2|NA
TGTGCCAGCATTGACGCTAGTCCTAGCAACACTGAAGCTTTCTTT
CASIDASPSNTEAFF
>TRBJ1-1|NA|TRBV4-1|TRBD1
TGCGCCAGCAATACCCCTCCCAGGGGGCGGAATGAAGCTTTCTTT
CASNTPPRGRNEAFF
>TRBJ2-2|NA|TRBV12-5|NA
TGTGCTAGTGGGGAGACGAACACCGGGGAGCTGTTTTTT
CASGETNTGELFF
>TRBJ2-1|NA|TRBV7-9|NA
TGTGCCAGCAGCTTAGACCCCTGGGACGGGGGGCATTTCTACAATGAGCAGTTCTTC
CASSLDPWDGGHFYNEQFF
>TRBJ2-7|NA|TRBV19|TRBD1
TGTGCCAGTAGTATTAAGGGGGCGGACTACGAGCAGTACTTC
CASSIKGADYEQYF
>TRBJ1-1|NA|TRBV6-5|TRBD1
TGTGCCAGCGAAGACAGGGGGCGTAGTGAAGCTTTCTTT
CASEDRGRSEAFF
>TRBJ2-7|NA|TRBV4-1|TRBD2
TGCGCCAGCAGCCAAGCGTCTAGCGGGGGGGTCGGAGACTCCTACGAGCAGTACTTC
CASSQASSGGVGDSYEQYF
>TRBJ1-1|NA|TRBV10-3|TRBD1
TGTGCCATCAGCAGGGACAGGGAATTGAACACTGAAGCTTTCTTT
CAISRDRELNTEAFF
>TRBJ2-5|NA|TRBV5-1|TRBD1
TGCGCCAGCAGCTTGGGGCTCGACAGGGTTCGAGAGACCCAGTACTTC
CASSLGLDRVRETQYF
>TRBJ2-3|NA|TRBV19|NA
TGTGCCAGTAGTATGTCTACCCAGGGAGGGCAGTATTTT
CASSMSTQGGQYF
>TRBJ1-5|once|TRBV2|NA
TGTGCCAGCAGTGTCTCTTTAAATCAGCCCCAGCATTTT
CASSVSLNQPQHF
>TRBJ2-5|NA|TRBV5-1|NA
TGCGCCAGCAGCGCGGCCCTCGGATTAGAGACCCAGTACTTC
CASSAALGLETQYF
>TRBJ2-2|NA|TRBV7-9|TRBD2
TGTGCCAGCAACAGACTAGCGGAGAACACCGGGGAGCTGTTTTTT
CASNRLAENTGELFF
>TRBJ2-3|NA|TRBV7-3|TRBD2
TGTGCCAGCAGCCGACAGACTAGCGGGAGTTCGGGCACAGATACGCAGTATTTT
CASSRQTSGSSGTDTQYF
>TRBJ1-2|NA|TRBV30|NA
TGTGCCTGGAGCCCCGGGTACAGGACCTATGGCTACACCTTC
CAWSPGYRTYGYTF
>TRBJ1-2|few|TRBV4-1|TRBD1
TGCGCCAGCAGCCAAGGAGCGACAGGGAGTGCCTATGGCTACACCTTC
CASSQGATGSAYGYTF
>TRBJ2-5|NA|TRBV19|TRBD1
TGTGCCAGTAGAGTGACAGGGAAGAGGGTGGAGACCCAGTACTTC
CASRVTGKRVETQYF
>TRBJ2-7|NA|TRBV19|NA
TGTGCCAGTAGTATAGATGGCCTCTCCTACGAGCAGTACTTC
CASSIDGLSYEQYF
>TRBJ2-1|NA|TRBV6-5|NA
TGTGCCAGCAGTTTAGGGGGGGGCCAATACAATGAGCAGTTCTTC
CASSLGGGQYNEQFF
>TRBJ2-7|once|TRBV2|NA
TGTGCCAGCAGTGAACAGGGACTCTACGAGCAGTACTTC
CASSEQGLYEQYF
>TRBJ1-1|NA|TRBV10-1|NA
TGCGCCAGCAGCCCGGCAGGGGACGGGCCTGAAGCTTTCTTT
CASSPAGDGPEAFF
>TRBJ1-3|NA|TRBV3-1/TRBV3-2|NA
TGTGCCAGCAGCCAAGATTGGTCGAGCTCTGGAAACACCATATATTTT
CASSQDWSSSGNTIYF
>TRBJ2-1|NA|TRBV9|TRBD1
TGTGCCAGCAGCGTAGGGGGATACAGGGGGCTAGATGAGCAGTTCTTC
CASSVGGYRGLDEQFF
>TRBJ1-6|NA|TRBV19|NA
TGTGCCAGTAGTATAGGGACAGCCAGCAATTCACCCCTCCACTTT
CASSIGTASNSPLHF
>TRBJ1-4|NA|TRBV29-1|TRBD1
TGCAGCGCACTGACAGGGGATGAAAAACTGTTTTTT
CSALTGDEKLFF
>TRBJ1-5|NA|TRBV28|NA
TGTGCCAGCAGTTTCGGCGGGGACAATCAGCCCCAGCATTTT
CASSFGGDNQPQHF
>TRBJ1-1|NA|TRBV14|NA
TGTGCCAGCAGCCACCAGGGAAGCACTGAAGCTTTCTTT
CASSHQGSTEAFF
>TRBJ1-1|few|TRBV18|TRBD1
TGTGCCAGCTCATCACAGACAGGGGGGACTGAAGCTTTCTTT
CASSSQTGGTEAFF
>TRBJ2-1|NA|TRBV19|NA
TGTGCCAGTAGCACCGGGACCGGGAGTTACAATGAGCAGTTCTTC
CASSTGTGSYNEQFF
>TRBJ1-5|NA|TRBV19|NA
TGTGCCAGTAGTATAAACAGACCCAATCAGCCCCAGCATTTT
CASSINRPNQPQHF
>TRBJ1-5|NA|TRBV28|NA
TGTGCCAGCAACCTCAGGAGGTTGGAAAATCAGCCCCAGCATTTT
CASNLRRLENQPQHF
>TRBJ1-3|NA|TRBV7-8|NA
TGTGCCAGCAGAGCGGACAGCTCTGGAAACACCATATATTTT
CASRADSSGNTIYF
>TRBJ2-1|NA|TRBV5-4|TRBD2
TGTGCCAGCAGCCGTCCTAGCGGGGACTACAATGAGCAGTTCTTC
CASSRPSGDYNEQFF
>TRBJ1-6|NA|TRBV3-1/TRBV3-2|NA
TGTGCCAGCAGCCAAGGGTCGAGCTCCTATAATTCACCCCTCCACTTT
CASSQGSSSYNSPLHF
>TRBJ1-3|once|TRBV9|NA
TGTGCCAGCAGCCGGACAGACTTCTCTGGAAACACCATATATTTT
CASSRTDFSGNTIYF
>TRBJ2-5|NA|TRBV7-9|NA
TGTGCCAGCAGCTTAGGCGGCCAAGAGACCCAGTACTTC
CASSLGGQETQYF